The clone carrying this T cell receptor (beta chain) was counted a few times. The antigen remains undetermined. Since all of the isolated RNA was reverse transcribed, expressed TCRB transcripts were what got sequenced. TCRdb's copy holds only in-frame clones and misses some; the assay was immunoSEQ multiplex PCR. The sample has 150,000 to 200,000 clones, less than 9.5% seen once; the top ten hold 2% to 2.5%. Trimming left V 4 bases short and J 3 bases short, with 9 bases between. The germline CDR1 and CDR2 sequences are SEHNR and FQNEAQ (reference sequence). This CDR3 contains 14 residues. Every participating donor gave one draw, a heparinised blood sample averaging about 110 mL. This specimen belongs to a study of beta chain features in type 1 diabetes. General study results and limits: Fewer insertions but more deletions were seen at VDJ junctions in type 1 diabetes patients.

V usage is TRBV7-9 and J usage is TRBJ1-4, with D possibly being TRBD1 (5 bases). This receptor was taken from a woman in her late teens or twenties in good health. Specimen: central memory CD4+ T cells from blood. The CDR3 nucleotides read TGTGCCAGCAGCTCAGGGCCTCCTAATGAAAAACTGTTTTTT. It encodes CASSSGPPNEKLFF.